This TCR beta chain emerged from a study of technical replicates of blood from a handful of donors. Clones were read by immunoSEQ multiplex PCR, and TCRdb kept only the in-frame ones, dropping some. Of tens of thousands of clones detected, roughly 86% appear once; the ten largest clones hold more than 4.5%. Germline V gene data show CDR1 as SEHNR and CDR2 as FQNEAQ (reference sequence). This CDR3 has 15 amino acids. V was pared by 7 bases and J by 3 bases, with 19 bases between. Input material: PBMCs. The J gene is TRBJ2-7, the V gene TRBV7-9; the D gene is possibly TRBD2 (5 bases). The receptor was derived from a human donor in good health. Some clones in this sample may be carry-over from other donors' samples. CDR3 sequence (DNA): TGTGCCAGCACCCCCCTCGCGGGTTCCCTCTACGAGCAGTACTTC. It specifies CASTPLAGSLYEQYF.